The entry below gives a single T cell receptor (beta chain) sequence along with its context. Germline CDR1 is SGHTA and CDR2 is FQGNSA. This CDR3 has 14 amino acids. V was pared by 5 bases and J by 7 bases, with 3 bases of the junction left unmatched. The PCR ran on 60 Vbeta and 13 Jbeta primers. Generated by immunoSEQ multiplex PCR, the TCRdb table keeps only in-frame clones and is missing some. This table has more than 150,000 clones, around four fifths appearing once. The sample comes from a study of cytomegalovirus exposure and HLA in healthy donors. Sequenced sample: PBMCs. The origin of this receptor is a man over 45 in good health and CMV-seronegative. The gene calls are TRBV7-2 and TRBJ1-4, with 11 bases identical to TRBD1. CDR3 DNA sequence: TGTGCCAGCAGCCCCGGGACAGGGGGTGAAAAACTGTTTTTT. It specifies CASSPGTGGEKLFF.